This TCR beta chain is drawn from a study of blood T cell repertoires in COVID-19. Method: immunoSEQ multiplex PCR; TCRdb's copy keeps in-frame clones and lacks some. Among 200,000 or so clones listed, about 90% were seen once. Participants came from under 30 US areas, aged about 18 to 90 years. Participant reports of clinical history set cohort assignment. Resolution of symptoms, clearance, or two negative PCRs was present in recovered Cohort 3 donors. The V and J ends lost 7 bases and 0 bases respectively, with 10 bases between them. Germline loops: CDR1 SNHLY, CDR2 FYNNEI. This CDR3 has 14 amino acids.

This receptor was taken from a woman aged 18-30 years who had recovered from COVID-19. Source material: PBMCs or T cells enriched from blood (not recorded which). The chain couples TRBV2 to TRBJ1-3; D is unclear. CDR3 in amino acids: CASTLHISGNTIYF. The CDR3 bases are TGTGCCAGCACCTTACACATCTCTGGAAACACCATATATTTT.